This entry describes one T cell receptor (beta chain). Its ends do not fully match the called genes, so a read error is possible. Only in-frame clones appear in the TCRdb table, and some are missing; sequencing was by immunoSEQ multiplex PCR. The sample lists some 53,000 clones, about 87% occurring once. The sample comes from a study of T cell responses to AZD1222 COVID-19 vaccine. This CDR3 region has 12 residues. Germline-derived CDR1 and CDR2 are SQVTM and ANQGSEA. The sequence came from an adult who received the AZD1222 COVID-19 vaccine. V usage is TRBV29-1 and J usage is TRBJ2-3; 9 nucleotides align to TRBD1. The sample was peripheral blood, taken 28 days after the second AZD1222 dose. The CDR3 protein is CSVATGGGIRDF. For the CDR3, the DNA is TGCAGCGTTGCGACAGGGGGAGGGATTAGGGATTTT.